This record concerns one TCR beta chain sequence. Its specificity is not known. The CDR3 length is 12 residues. Germline values: CDR1 SQVTM, CDR2 ANQGSEA. The ends were cut back, 3 bases at V and 8 bases at J, with 11 bases in the middle. TCR beta CDR3 region amplification was performed from RNA transcripts. The TCR CDR3 was amplified in a first-round RT-PCR using the HTBI primer set. One entry per CDR3 protein, called by TCRdb with MiXCR from the multiplex PCR reads. The data show approximately 640,000 distinct CDR3 sequences, with 45% seen just once and 6.5% to 9% held by the top ten. This sample was included in a study of T cells in Graves' hyperthyroidism and ophthalmopathy. Study-wide findings and caveats: A 13 V-J model separated ophthalmopathy from stable hyperthyroidism.

This clonotype originated in an adult man with Graves' disease, either hyperthyroidism or ophthalmopathy (not recorded which). The V call is TRBV29-1, the J call TRBJ2-1; no definite D call. The specimen was peripheral blood or thyroid tissue (not recorded which). The CDR3 sequence is CSVDGVAYEQFF. Written as DNA, the CDR3 is TGCAGCGTTGACGGTGTGGCCTATGAGCAGTTCTTC.